These 24 T cell receptor beta chains were sequenced from one sample in a study of blood T cell repertoires in COVID-19. The assay was immunoSEQ multiplex PCR, and TCRdb's table has in-frame clones only and misses some. Of about 50,000 clones listed, approximately 87% are singletons. Sequencing was done on a sample of peripheral blood. These receptors were obtained from a human donor in a cohort sampled during active COVID-19.

This clone was picked up one time. This sequence joins TRBV7-2 and TRBJ2-7; 8 bases are a match to TRBD2. The germline gives CDR1 SGHTA, CDR2 FQGNSA. The length of the CDR3 is 16 residues. V dropped 5 bases and J dropped 0; count of bases not matched to a gene: 9. Here the CDR3 reads CASSLPGRGVSYEQYF. The CDR3 DNA reads as TGTGCCAGCAGCCTCCCCGGGCGGGGGGTCTCCTACGAGCAGTACTTC.

The count of this clone is one. The rearrangement links TRBV11-2 to TRBJ2-7; D might be TRBD2 (6 bases). This CDR3 has 12 amino acids. Germline V gives CDR1 SGHAT, CDR2 FQNNGV. The V end lost 8 bases, the J end lost 3 bases, and 11 bases lay between the germline ends. CDR3 DNA: TGTGCCAGCCGTAAGGAGGGCTACGAGCAGTACTTC. It encodes CASRKEGYEQYF.

The genes are TRBV4-3 and TRBJ2-7; 10 nucleotides agree with TRBD2. This CDR3 is built from 14 residues. The V gene end was trimmed by 0 bases and the J gene end by 8 bases; junction bases not matched to a gene: 4. Germline CDR1 is LGHNA and CDR2 is YSLEER. CDR3 DNA: TGCGCCAGCAGCCAAGAGGCACTAGCGGGGAAGCAGTACTTC. As protein: CASSQEALAGKQYF.

The rearrangement links TRBV24-1 to TRBJ1-5; D not resolved. CDR1 is KGHDR and CDR2 is SFDVKD in the germline V gene. CDR3 size: 13 residues. V was clipped by 4 bases and J by 1 base, with 4 bases between them. The CDR3 sequence is CATSDRSNQPQHF. Here the CDR3 DNA reads TGTGCCACCAGTGACAGGAGCAATCAGCCCCAGCATTTT.

The chain couples TRBV5-5 to TRBJ2-7; unclear D gene. V shed 5 bases and J shed 3 bases, with 12 bases lying between them. CDR3 length: 13 amino acids. Germline-derived CDR1 and CDR2 are SGHKS and YYEKEE (reference sequence). CDR3 sequence (DNA): TGTGCCAGCAGTATAAGCGAATACTACGAGCAGTACTTC. Translating it yields CASSISEYYEQYF.

This rearrangement joins TRBV7-2 to TRBJ2-7; D unclear. V lost 4 bases and J lost 0, with 10 bases in between. Per the germline V gene, CDR1 is SGHTA and CDR2 is FQGNSA. The CDR3 runs to 14 residues. DNA for the CDR3: TGTGCCAGCAGCTCAGCGATCGGCTCCTACGAGCAGTACTTC. Its protein is CASSSAIGSYEQYF.

The genes are TRBV6-5 and TRBJ1-1; weak D call: TRBD1 (5 bases). CDR1 and CDR2 from the germline V gene are MNHEY and SVGAGI. This CDR3 has 15 residues. V was clipped by 5 bases and J by 0 bases, with 13 bases between them. Written as DNA, the CDR3 is TGTGCCAGCAGTACCCGGGGGGGATTGAACACTGAAGCTTTCTTT. This encodes CASSTRGGLNTEAFF.

This clone was found a few times. The chain uses TRBV4-3 and TRBJ1-4; 9 positions match TRBD1. The germline CDR1 and CDR2 sequences are LGHNA and YSLEER. This CDR3 is built from 15 residues. The junction had 6 bases not matched to a gene; V was cut back by 2 bases and J by 8 bases. CDR3 in DNA: TGCGCCAGCAGCCAAAATACAGGGGGCAAGGAAAAACTGTTTTTT. This encodes CASSQNTGGKEKLFF.

J is TRBJ1-3 and V is TRBV6-6, with D possibly TRBD1 on 5 matching bases. The CDR3 totals 15 residues. From germline, CDR1 is MNHNY and CDR2 SVGAGI (reference sequence). Trimming took off 6 bases at V and 0 bases at J, with 12 bases between the two ends. The CDR3 region has the DNA TGTGCCAGCAGCGACAGTTCTTTCTCTGGAAACACCATATATTTT. Amino acids: CASSDSSFSGNTIYF.

J is TRBJ2-3 and V is TRBV27; TRBD2 aligns across 12 bases. CDR3 size: 17 residues. CDR1 MNHEY and CDR2 SMNVEV come from the germline V gene (reference sequence). V shed 5 bases and J 2 bases; nucleotides not matched to a gene: 8. CDR3 in amino acids: CASSRRLAGDYTDTQYF. The DNA of the CDR3 is TGTGCCAGCAGTCGGAGACTAGCGGGGGACTACACAGATACGCAGTATTTT.

V usage is TRBV18 and J usage is TRBJ1-1; D uncertain. Trimming took 4 bases from V and 10 from J, leaving 13 bases between them. The CDR3 has 12 amino acids. The germline V gene has CDR1 KGHSH and CDR2 LQKENI. The CDR3 spells CASSLSDSGAFF. The CDR3, as DNA: TGTGCCAGCTCACTGTCGGACTCGGGAGCTTTCTTT.

This clone was seen once. The chain carries TRBV19 and TRBJ1-5; D is unclear. Germline V lookup: CDR1 LNHDA, CDR2 SQIVND (reference sequence). The CDR3 covers 13 residues. V lost 5 bases to trimming and J lost 3 bases, with 8 bases between them. This CDR3 reads CASSDTDNQPQHF. Here the CDR3 DNA reads TGTGCCAGTAGTGATACAGACAATCAGCCCCAGCATTTT.

This chain connects TRBV5-1 to TRBJ1-3, with D possibly TRBD1 on 6 matching bases. Germline loops: CDR1 SGHRS, CDR2 YFSETQ. The CDR3 consists of 17 residues. V dropped 1 base and J dropped 4 bases, with 18 bases sitting between them. CDR3 sequence reads: CASSLTSQGPRGNTIYF. The CDR3 DNA reads TGCGCCAGCAGCTTGACATCTCAGGGGCCAAGGGGAAACACCATATATTTT.

This chain links TRBV19 with TRBJ1-1; 7 bases line up with TRBD1. The germline gives CDR1 LNHDA, CDR2 SQIVND (reference sequence). This CDR3 is built from 15 residues. V dropped 2 bases and J dropped 0; count of bases not matched to a gene: 3. The CDR3 sequence is CASSIMGQMNTEAFF. The CDR3 DNA reads as TGTGCCAGTAGTATAATGGGACAGATGAACACTGAAGCTTTCTTT.

This chain connects TRBV7-2 to TRBJ1-3; perhaps TRBD1 as D (6 bases). CDR1 and CDR2 (germline): SGHTA, FQGNSA. Trimming pared 2 bases from V and 1 base from J, leaving 9 bases between. This CDR3 contains 15 residues. The CDR3 bases are TGTGCCAGCAGCTTAACCAGGGGATCTGGAAACACCATATATTTT. Translating it yields CASSLTRGSGNTIYF.

The chain couples TRBV7-9 to TRBJ2-1; D might be TRBD2 (7 bases). The CDR3 totals 14 residues. Looked up from germline, CDR1 is SEHNR and CDR2 is FQNEAQ (reference sequence). The V and J ends lost 3 bases and 7 bases respectively, with 13 bases between them. The CDR3: CASSFTGGGNEQFF. CDR3 coding DNA: TGTGCCAGCAGCTTTACGGGGGGCGGAAATGAGCAGTTCTTC.

This clone appeared a single time. The V gene is TRBV2, the J gene TRBJ1-1; D may be TRBD1 (5 bases). In germline, CDR1 is SNHLY, CDR2 FYNNEI. This CDR3 spans 14 amino acids. V dropped 6 bases and J dropped 0 bases, with 11 bases sitting between them. CDR3 DNA: TGTGCCAGCAGCTTCAGGGCCATGAACACTGAAGCTTTCTTT. Encoded protein: CASSFRAMNTEAFF.

The chain carries TRBV2 and TRBJ2-1, with 11 bases that match TRBD2. The V gene's germline CDR1 is SNHLY and CDR2 FYNNEI. V shed 2 bases, J shed 7 bases, and the junction held 7 bases outside the gene matches. The CDR3 has 16 residues. The CDR3 loop reads CASSERIAGGLNEQFF. The CDR3 DNA follows: TGTGCCAGCAGTGAAAGGATAGCGGGGGGGCTGAATGAGCAGTTCTTC.

The CDR3 reads CASSRGGSTANTEAFF. In DNA, the CDR3 is TGTGCCAGCTCACGTGGGGGGTCCACAGCGAACACTGAAGCTTTCTTT. This sequence joins TRBV18 and TRBJ1-1; D perhaps matches TRBD1 (5 bases). Looked up from germline, CDR1 is KGHSH and CDR2 is LQKENI. Trimming shortened V by 4 bases and J by 1 base, and 16 bases separated the two germline ends. This CDR3 has 16 amino acids.

DNA for the CDR3: TGTGCCAGCAGACCCACAGGGGGGATATATAGCTACACCTTC. Translation: CASRPTGGIYSYTF. The V and J genes are TRBV2 and TRBJ1-2, with TRBD1 matching over 8 bases. CDR3 size: 14 residues. Germline CDR1 reads SNHLY; CDR2 reads FYNNEI. The junction had 12 bases not matched to a gene; V was cut back by 6 bases and J by 9 bases.

In this sample, this clone turned up once. The V call is TRBV30, the J call TRBJ1-4; D is perhaps TRBD1 (6 bases). This CDR3 is built from 13 residues. Per the germline V gene, CDR1 is GTSNPN and CDR2 is SVGIG (reference sequence). Trimming pared 1 base from V and 8 bases from J, leaving 11 bases between. The CDR3, as DNA: TGTGCCTGGAGTGGACGAAGGGGGGAAAAACTGTTTTTT. This sequence encodes CAWSGRRGEKLFF. Supplemented by reference TRBV30 and TRBJ1-4, the full variable domain reads SQTIHQWPATLVQPVGSPLSLECTVEGTSNPNLYWYRQAAGRGLQLLFYSVGIGQISSEVPQNLSASRPQDRQFILSSKKLLLSDSGFYLCAWSGRRGEKLFFGSGTQLSVL.

This clone was seen only a few times. The chain has TRBV27 and TRBJ1-1; 8 bases fit TRBD1. This CDR3 is built from 17 residues. Germline assignment: CDR1 MNHEY and CDR2 SMNVEV (reference sequence). The V segment lost 0 bases and the J segment 6 bases; nucleotides outside the gene matches: 12. CDR3 sequence: CASSLSQGASLTPEAFF. CDR3 nucleotide sequence: TGTGCCAGCAGTTTATCTCAGGGGGCGAGTCTAACCCCTGAAGCTTTCTTT.

In its sample, this clone was seen once. The chain couples TRBV27 to TRBJ1-2; the match to TRBD1 covers 10 bases. The CDR3 runs 13 residues. Unmatched junction bases numbered 6, after V lost 6 bases and J lost 8 bases. Germline V gene sequence: CDR1 MNHEY, CDR2 SMNVEV (reference sequence). CDR3 amino acids: CASSPGQGGGYTF. DNA for the CDR3: TGTGCCAGCAGCCCCGGACAGGGGGGAGGCTACACCTTC.

V gene TRBV24-1 combines with J gene TRBJ2-2; D uncertain. V was shortened by 1 base and J by 5 bases, with 13 bases between the two germline ends. This CDR3 spans 16 amino acids. CDR1 KGHDR and CDR2 SFDVKD come from the germline V gene. The chain's CDR3 is CATSDFQSPETGELFF. DNA of the CDR3: TGTGCCACCAGTGATTTCCAATCCCCCGAGACCGGGGAGCTGTTTTTT.